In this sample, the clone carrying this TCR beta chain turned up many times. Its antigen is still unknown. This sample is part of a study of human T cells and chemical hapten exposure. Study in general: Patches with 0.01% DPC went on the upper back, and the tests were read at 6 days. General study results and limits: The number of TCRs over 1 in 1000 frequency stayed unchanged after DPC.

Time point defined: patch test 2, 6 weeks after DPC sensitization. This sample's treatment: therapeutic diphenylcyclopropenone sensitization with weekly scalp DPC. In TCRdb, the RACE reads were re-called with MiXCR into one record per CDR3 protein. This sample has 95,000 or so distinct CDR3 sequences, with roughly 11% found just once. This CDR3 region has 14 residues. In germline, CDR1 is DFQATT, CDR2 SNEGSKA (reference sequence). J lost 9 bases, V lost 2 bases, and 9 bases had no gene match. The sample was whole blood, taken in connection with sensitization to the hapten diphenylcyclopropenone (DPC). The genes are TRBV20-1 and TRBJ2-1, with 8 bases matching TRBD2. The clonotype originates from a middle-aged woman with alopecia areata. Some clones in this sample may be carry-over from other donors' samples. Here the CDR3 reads CSARTGTRGGEQFF. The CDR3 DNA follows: TGCAGTGCTAGAACCGGGACTAGAGGGGGTGAGCAGTTCTTC.